This T cell receptor beta chain was found in a study of blood T cell repertoires in COVID-19. Study information: Sites across the United States, Italy and Spain contributed samples from acute and convalescent COVID-19. Sample material is recorded as cDNA or gDNA derived from T cells, B-cell-depleted T cells, or PBMCs.

Trimming left V 7 bases short and J 1 base short, with 5 bases between. CDR3 length: 12 amino acids. CDR1 is SGDLS, CDR2 YYNGEE, per germline. How the authors handled the data: Amplification from reference gene primers served as the basis for estimated nucleated cell counts. TCRdb's copy holds only in-frame clones and misses some; the assay was immunoSEQ multiplex PCR. V, J and clone size were drawn from that table, and D and trimming were deduced from the DNA. Of some 390,000 clones listed, around 87% are singletons. Followed longitudinally, the Seattle patients had been enrolled during active infection.

This rearrangement joins TRBV9 to TRBJ2-2; no reliable D call. The clonotype comes from a woman aged 60-70 years with COVID-19, enrolled during active disease. The specimen was peripheral blood. The CDR3 bases are TGTGCCAGCGAGGAGAACACCGGGGAGCTGTTTTTT. Its protein is CASEENTGELFF. The whole variable domain, filled in from reference TRBV9 and TRBJ2-2, reads DSGVTQTPKHLITATGQRVTLRCSPRSGDLSVYWYQQSLDQGLQFLIQYYNGEERAKGNILERFSAQQFPDLHSELNLSSLELGDSALYFCASEENTGELFFGEGSRLTVL.